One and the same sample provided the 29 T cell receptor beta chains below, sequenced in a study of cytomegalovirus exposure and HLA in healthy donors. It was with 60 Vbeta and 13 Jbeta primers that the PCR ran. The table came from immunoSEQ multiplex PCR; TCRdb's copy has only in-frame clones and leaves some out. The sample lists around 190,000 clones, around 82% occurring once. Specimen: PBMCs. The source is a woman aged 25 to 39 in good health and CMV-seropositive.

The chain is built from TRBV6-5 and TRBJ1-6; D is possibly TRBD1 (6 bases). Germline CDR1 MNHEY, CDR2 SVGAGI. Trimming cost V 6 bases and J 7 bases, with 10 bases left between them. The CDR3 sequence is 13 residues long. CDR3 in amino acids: CASRTGENSPLHF. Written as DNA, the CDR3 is TGTGCCAGCAGGACAGGCGAAAATTCACCCCTCCACTTT.

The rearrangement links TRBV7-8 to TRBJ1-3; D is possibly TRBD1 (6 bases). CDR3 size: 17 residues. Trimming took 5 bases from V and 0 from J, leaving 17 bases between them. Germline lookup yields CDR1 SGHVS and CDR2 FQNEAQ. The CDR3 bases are TGTGCCAGCAGCAGTATGGGGGGGCATCTCTCTGGAAACACCATATATTTT. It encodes CASSSMGGHLSGNTIYF.

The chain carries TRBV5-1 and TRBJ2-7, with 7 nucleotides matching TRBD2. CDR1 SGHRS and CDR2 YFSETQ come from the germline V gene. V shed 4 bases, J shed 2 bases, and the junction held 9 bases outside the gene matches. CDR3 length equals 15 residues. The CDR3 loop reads CASSLSASGPYEQYF. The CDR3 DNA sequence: TGCGCCAGCAGCCTTTCGGCTAGCGGCCCCTACGAGCAGTACTTC.

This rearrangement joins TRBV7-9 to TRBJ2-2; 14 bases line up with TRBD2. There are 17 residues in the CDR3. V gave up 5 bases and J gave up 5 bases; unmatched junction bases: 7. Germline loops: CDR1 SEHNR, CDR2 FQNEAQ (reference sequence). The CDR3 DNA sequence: TGTGCCAGCAGCGCGGGACTAGCGGGGGCGCGAACCGGGGAGCTGTTTTTT. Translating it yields CASSAGLAGARTGELFF.

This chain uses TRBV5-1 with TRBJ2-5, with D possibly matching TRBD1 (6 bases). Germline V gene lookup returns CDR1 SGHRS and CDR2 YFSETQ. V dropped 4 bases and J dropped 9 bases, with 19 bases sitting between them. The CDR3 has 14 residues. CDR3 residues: CASSPGPRGGSQYF. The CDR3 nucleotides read TGCGCCAGCAGCCCTGGGCCCAGGGGTGGGTCCCAGTACTTC.

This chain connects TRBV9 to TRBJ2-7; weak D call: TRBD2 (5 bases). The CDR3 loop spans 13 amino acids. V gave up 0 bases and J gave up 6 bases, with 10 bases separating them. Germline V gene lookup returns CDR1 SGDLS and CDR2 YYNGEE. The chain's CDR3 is CASSVGVSGEQYF. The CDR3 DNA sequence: TGTGCCAGCAGCGTAGGGGTGAGCGGCGAGCAGTACTTC.

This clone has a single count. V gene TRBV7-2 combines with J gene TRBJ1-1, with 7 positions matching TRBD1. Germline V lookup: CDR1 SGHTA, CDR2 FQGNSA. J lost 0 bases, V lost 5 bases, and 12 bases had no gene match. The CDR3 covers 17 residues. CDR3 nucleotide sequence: TGTGCCAGCAGCCTTGTAGGGGCAGGGGGTATGAACACTGAAGCTTTCTTT. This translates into CASSLVGAGGMNTEAFF.

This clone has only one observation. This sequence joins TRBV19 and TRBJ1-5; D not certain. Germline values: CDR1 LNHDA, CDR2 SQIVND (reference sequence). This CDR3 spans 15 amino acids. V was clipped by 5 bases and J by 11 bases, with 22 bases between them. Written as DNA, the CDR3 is TGTGCCAGTAGTGACTACCCCGTGGAGGGTGTGACCCAGCATTTT. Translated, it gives CASSDYPVEGVTQHF.

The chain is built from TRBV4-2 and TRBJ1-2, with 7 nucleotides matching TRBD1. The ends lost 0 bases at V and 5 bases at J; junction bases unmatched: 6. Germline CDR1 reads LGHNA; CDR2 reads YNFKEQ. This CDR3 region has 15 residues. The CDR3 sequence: CASSQELTGSYGYTF. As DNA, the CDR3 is TGTGCCAGCAGCCAAGAACTGACAGGGTCGTATGGCTACACCTTC.

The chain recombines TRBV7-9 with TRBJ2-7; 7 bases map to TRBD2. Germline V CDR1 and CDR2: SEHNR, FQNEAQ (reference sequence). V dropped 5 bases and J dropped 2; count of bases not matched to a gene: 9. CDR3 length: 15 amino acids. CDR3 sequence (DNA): TGTGCCAGCAGCGATCAGCGGGACCTTACCTACGAGCAGTACTTC. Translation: CASSDQRDLTYEQYF.

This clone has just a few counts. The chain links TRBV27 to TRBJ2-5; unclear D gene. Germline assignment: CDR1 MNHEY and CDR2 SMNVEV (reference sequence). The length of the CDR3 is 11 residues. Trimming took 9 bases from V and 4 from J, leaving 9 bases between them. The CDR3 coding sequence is TGTGCCAGTCATAACAGAGAGACCCAGTACTTC. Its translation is CASHNRETQYF.

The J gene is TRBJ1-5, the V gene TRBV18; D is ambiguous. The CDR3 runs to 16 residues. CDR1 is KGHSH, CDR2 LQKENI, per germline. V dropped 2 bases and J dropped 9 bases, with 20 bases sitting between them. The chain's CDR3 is CASSPSDGLSTRPQHF. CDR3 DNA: TGTGCCAGCTCACCATCCGACGGACTTTCAACGAGGCCCCAGCATTTT.

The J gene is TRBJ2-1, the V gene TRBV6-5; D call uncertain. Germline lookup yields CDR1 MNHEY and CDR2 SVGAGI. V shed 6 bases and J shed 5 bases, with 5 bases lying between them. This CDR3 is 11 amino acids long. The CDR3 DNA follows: TGTGCCAGCAGGCGCCACAATGAGCAGTTCTTC. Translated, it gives CASRRHNEQFF.

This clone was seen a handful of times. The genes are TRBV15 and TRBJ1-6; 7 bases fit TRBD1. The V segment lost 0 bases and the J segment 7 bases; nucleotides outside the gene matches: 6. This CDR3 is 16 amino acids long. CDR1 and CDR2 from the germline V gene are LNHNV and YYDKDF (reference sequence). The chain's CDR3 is CATSRDTTGRNSPLHF. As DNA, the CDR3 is TGTGCCACCAGCAGAGATACGACAGGGCGCAATTCACCCCTCCACTTT. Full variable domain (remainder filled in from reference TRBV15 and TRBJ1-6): DAMVIQNPRYQVTQFGKPVTLSCSQTLNHNVMYWYQQKSSQAPKLLFHYYDKDFNNEADTPDNFQSRRPNTSFCFLDIRSPGLGDTAMYLCATSRDTTGRNSPLHFGNGTRLTVT.

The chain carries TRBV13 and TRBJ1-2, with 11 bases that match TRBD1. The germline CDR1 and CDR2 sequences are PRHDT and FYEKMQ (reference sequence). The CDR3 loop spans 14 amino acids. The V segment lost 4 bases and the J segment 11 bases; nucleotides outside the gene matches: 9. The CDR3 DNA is TGTGCCAGCAGCTCGCTGGGGGACAGGGGGGGTTACACCTTC. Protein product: CASSSLGDRGGYTF. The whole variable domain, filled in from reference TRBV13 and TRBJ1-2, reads AAGVIQSPRHLIKEKRETATLKCYPIPRHDTVYWYQQGPGQDPQFLISFYEKMQSDKGSIPDRFSAQQFSDYHSELNMSSLELGDSALYFCASSSLGDRGGYTFGSGTRLTVV.

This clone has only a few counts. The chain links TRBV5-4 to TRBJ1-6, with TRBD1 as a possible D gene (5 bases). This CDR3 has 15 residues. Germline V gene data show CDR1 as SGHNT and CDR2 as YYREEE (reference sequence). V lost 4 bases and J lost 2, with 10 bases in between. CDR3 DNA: TGTGCCAGCAGCCTCTGGGGCCCCTATAATTCACCCCTCCACTTT. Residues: CASSLWGPYNSPLHF. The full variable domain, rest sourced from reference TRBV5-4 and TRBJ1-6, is ETGVTQSPTHLIKTRGQQVTLRCSSQSGHNTVSWYQQALGQGPQFIFQYYREEENGRGNFPPRFSGLQFPNYSSELNVNALELDDSALYLCASSLWGPYNSPLHFGNGTRLTVT.

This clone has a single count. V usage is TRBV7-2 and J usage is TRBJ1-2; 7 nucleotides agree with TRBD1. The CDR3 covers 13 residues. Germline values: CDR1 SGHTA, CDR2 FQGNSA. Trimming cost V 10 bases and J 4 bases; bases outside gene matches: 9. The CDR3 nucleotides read TGTGCCACCGGGACAGACCTCCTCTATGGCTACACCTTC. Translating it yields CATGTDLLYGYTF. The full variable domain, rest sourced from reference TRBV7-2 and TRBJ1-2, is GAGVSQSPSNKVTEKGKDVELRCDPISGHTALYWYRQSLGQGLEFLIYFQGNSAPDKSGLPSDRFSAERTGGSVSTLTIQRTQQEDSAVYLCATGTDLLYGYTFGSGTRLTVV.

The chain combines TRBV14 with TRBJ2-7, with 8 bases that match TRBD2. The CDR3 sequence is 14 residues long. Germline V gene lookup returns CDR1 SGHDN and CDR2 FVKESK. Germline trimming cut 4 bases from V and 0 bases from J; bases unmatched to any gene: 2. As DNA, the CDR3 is TGTGCCAGCAGCCCCGGGAGGGCCTCCTACGAGCAGTACTTC. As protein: CASSPGRASYEQYF.

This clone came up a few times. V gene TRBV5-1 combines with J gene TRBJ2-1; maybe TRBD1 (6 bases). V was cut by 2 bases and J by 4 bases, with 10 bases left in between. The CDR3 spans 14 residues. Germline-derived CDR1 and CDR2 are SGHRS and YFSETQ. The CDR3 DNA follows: TGCGCCAGCAGCTTTTCTGGACAGTACAATGAGCAGTTCTTC. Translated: CASSFSGQYNEQFF.

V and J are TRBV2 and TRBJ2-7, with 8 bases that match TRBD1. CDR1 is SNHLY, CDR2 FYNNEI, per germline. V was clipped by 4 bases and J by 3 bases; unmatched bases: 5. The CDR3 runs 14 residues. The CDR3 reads CASSADRGGYEQYF. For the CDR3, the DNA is TGTGCCAGCAGTGCCGACAGGGGTGGCTACGAGCAGTACTTC.

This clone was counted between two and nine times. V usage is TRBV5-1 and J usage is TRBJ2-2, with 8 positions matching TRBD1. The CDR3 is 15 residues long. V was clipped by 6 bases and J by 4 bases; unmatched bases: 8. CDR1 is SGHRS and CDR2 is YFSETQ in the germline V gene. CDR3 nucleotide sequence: TGCGCCAGCACCAACCTGGGACAGGCCACCGGGGAGCTGTTTTTT. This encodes CASTNLGQATGELFF. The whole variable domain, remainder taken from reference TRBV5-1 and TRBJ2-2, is KAGVTQTPRYLIKTRGQQVTLSCSPISGHRSVSWYQQTPGQGLQFLFEYFSETQRNKGNFPGRFSGRQFSNSRSEMNVSTLELGDSALYLCASTNLGQATGELFFGEGSRLTVL.

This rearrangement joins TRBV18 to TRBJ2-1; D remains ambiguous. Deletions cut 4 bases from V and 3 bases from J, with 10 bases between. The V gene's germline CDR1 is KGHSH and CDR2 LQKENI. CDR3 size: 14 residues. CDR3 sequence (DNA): TGTGCCAGCTCACTACTGGAGAGCTACAATGAGCAGTTCTTC. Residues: CASSLLESYNEQFF.

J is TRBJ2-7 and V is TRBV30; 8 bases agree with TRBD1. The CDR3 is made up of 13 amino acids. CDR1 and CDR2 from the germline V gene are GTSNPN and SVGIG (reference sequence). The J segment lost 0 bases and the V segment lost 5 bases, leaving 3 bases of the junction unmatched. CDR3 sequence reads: CAWGTGHSYEQYF. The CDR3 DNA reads TGTGCCTGGGGGACAGGTCACTCCTACGAGCAGTACTTC. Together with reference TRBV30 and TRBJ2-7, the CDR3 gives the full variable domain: SQTIHQWPATLVQPVGSPLSLECTVEGTSNPNLYWYRQAAGRGLQLLFYSVGIGQISSEVPQNLSASRPQDRQFILSSKKLLLSDSGFYLCAWGTGHSYEQYFGPGTRLTVT.

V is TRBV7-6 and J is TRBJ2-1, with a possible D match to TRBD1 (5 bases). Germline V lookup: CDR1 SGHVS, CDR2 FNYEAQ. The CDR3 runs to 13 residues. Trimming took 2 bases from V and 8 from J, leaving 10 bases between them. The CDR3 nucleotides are TGTGCCAGCAGCTTAAGCAGGGTGGATGAGCAGTTCTTC. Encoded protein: CASSLSRVDEQFF.

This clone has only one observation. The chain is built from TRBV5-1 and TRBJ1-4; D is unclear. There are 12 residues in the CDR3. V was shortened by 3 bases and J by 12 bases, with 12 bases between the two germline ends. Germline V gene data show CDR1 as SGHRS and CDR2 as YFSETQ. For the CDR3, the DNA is TGCGCCAGCAGCTCCTCTGGGGAGGAACTGTTTTTT. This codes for CASSSSGEELFF.

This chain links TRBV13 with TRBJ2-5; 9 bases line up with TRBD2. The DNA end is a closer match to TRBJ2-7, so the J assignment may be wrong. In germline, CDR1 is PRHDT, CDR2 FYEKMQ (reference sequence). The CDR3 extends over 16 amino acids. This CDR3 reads CASSARTSVNYYEQYF. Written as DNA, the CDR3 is TGTGCCAGCAGCGCCCGGACTAGCGTGAATTATTACGAGCAGTACTTC.

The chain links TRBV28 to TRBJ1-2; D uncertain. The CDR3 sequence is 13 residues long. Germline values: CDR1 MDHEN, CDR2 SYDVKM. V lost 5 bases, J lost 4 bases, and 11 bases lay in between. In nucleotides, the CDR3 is TGTGCCAGCAGTCCGCAGCGTGGCTATGGCTACACCTTC. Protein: CASSPQRGYGYTF.

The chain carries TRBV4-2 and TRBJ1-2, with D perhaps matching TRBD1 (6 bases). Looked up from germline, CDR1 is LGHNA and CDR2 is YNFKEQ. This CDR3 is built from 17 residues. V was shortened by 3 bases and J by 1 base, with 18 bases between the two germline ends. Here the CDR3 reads CASSQRTVTPFNYGYTF. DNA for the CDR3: TGTGCCAGCAGCCAGCGGACAGTGACACCCTTTAACTATGGCTACACCTTC.

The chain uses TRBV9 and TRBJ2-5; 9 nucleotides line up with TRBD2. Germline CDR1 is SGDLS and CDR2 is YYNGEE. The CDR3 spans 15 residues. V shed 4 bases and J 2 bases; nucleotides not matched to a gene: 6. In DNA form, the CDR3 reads TGTGCCAGCAGCCCCGGGACTAGCAGACAAGAGACCCAGTACTTC. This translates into CASSPGTSRQETQYF.